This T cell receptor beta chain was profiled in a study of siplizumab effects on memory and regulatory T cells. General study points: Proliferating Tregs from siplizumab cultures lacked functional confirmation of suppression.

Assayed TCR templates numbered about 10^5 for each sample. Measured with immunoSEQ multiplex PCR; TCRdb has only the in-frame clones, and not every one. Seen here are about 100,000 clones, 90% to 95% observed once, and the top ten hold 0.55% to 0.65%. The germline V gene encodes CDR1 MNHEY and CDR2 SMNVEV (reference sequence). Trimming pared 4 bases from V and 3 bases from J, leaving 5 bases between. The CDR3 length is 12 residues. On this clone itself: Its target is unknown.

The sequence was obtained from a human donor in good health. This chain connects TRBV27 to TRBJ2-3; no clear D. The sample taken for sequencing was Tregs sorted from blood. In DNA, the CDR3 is TGTGCCAGCAGTTGGGGTACAGATACGCAGTATTTT. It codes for CASSWGTDTQYF.